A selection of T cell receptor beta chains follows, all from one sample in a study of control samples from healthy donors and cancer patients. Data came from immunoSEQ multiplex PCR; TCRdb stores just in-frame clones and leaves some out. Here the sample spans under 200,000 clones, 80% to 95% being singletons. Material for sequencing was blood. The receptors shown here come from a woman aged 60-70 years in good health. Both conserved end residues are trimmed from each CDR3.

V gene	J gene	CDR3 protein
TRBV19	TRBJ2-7	ASSRFGFGTDTYEQY
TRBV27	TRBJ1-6	ASSRTGAGSPLH
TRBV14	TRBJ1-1	ASSQDQGWGIISTEAF
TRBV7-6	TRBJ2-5	ASSLGQVQETQY
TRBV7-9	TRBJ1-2	ASSLADPYGYT
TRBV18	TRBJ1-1	ASSLTGTLTEAF
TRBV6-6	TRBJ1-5	ASSPGGDPNQPQH
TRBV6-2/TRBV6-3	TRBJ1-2	ASSYSATTDGYT
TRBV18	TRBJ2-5	ASSRGSGGFKETQY
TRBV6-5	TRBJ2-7	ASRGSSSYEQY
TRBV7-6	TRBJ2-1	ASSPTRAQGGWI
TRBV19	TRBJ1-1	ASSILAGTEAF
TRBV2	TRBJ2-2	ASTGVPTNTGELF
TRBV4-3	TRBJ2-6	ASSQEGGPWANVLT
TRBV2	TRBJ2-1	ASMPGQGASKRGNEQF
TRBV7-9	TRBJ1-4	ASSFQQGGDEKLF
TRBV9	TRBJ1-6	ASSVGSQGAASPLH
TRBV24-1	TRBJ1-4	ATNRDPYEKLF
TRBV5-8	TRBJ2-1	ASSFRVPRYNEQF
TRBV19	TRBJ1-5	ASSASREKNQPQH